This TCR beta chain was documented in a study of post-analysis software for immune sequencing data. Turning to the study itself: The patients showed relapsing-remitting, secondary progressive and progressive-relapsing multiple sclerosis courses.

As regards this clonotype: The antigen remains unidentified.

The CDR3 runs 14 residues. V lost 2 bases and J lost 4, with 11 bases in between. The study's findings and limits: The authors found that F measure strongly co-clustered same-batch samples. In patients, TRBV5-6, TRBV5-1 and TRBV20-1 belonged to 4 or 5 TRBV segments found more frequently than in controls.

cDNA libraries for TCR beta contained unique molecular identifiers. TCRdb processed the PCR reads anew with MiXCR; each CDR3 protein has one entry. The sample has about 540,000 distinct CDR3 sequences, around 34% seen once. The receptor was isolated from a girl aged 2-17 years with multiple sclerosis. The rearrangement joins TRBV12-3 or TRBV12-4 to TRBJ1-1, with TRBD1 as a possible D gene (6 bases). The source material was blood. As DNA, the CDR3 is TGTGCCAGCAGTTTAAAGGGGGGAGGCACTGAAGCTTTCTTT. Its protein product is CASSLKGGGTEAFF.